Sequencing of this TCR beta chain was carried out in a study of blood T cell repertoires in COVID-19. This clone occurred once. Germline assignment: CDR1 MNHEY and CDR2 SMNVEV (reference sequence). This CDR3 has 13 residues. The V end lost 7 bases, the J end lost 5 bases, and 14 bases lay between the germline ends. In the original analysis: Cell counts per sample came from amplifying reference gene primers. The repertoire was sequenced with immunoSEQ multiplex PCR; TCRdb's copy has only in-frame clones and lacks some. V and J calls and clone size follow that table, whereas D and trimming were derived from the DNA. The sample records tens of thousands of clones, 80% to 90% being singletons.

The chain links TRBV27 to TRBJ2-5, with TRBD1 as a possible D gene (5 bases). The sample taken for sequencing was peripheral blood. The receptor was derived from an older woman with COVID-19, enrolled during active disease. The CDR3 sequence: CASKGLPAETQYF. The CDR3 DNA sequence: TGTGCCAGCAAGGGGTTGCCGGCCGAGACCCAGTACTTC.